This record looks at one T cell receptor beta chain sequence and its context. Its antigen is unidentified. The germline CDR1 and CDR2 sequences are KGHDR and SFDVKD. CDR3 length equals 11 residues. The data derive from a study of T cells expressing NK-cell markers. At the level of the study: Source material for TCR beta repertoires consisted of sorted CD3+CD56+NKG2C+, CD3+CD56+NKG2C- and CD3+CD56-NKG2C+ T cells. Eight donors were sequenced, seven testing HCMV-seropositive and one testing seronegative. Whole-study findings and limits: The dominant NKG2C+ clonotypes represented about 1.0-7.5% of CD8+ T cells in six or seven donors.

TCRdb re-called the 5' RACE reads; one entry per CDR3 protein, DNA not given. This repertoire includes under 600,000 distinct CDR3 sequences. The clonotype comes from a woman aged 45-65 years in good health. The chain uses TRBV24-1 and TRBJ2-4; TCRdb calls TRBD1, which cannot be checked without DNA. Specimen: blood T cells: a sorted CD56 or NKG2C T cell subset, CD4+ or CD8+ T cells, or bulk PBMC T cells (not recorded which). CDR3 protein: CATSDSGGRYF.